Listed below are T cell receptor beta chains from one sample, sequenced in a study of blood T cell repertoires in COVID-19. Some clones are missing from TCRdb's copy, which holds only in-frame ones; the method was immunoSEQ multiplex PCR. This table has about 250,000 clones, 88% appearing once. The sequencing input was peripheral blood. The source is a woman younger than 45 with COVID-19, enrolled during active disease. Each CDR3 is given with its conserved first and last residue. The order of the fields is clone size, CDR3 length, J gene, D gene, V gene, CDR3 DNA, CDR3 protein. The D gene is left open where the match is weak. Not every row has a clone size; where given, it reads once, few, many or a size class.

NA | 20 | TRBJ1-3 | TRBD1 | TRBV15 | TGTGCCACCAGCAGAGCCCGAGGGACCCCGGGACAGGGGGTTGGAAACACCATATATTTT | CATSRARGTPGQGVGNTIYF
NA | 12 | TRBJ2-2 | TRBD2 | TRBV6-5 | TGTGCCAGCGGGCGCGGGAGGGGGGAGCTGTTTTTT | CASGRGRGELFF
NA | 14 | TRBJ1-2 | NA | TRBV5-1 | TGCGCCAGCAGCTTGGATGGCACTAGCTATGGCTACACCTTC | CASSLDGTSYGYTF
NA | 12 | TRBJ1-2 | NA | TRBV10-3 | TGTGCCATCAGTCAGGAATTCTATGGCTACACCTTC | CAISQEFYGYTF
NA | 12 | TRBJ2-1 | NA | TRBV10-3 | TGTGCCATCAGTGAATCGGGAACTGTGCAGTTCTTC | CAISESGTVQFF
NA | 15 | TRBJ1-5 | NA | TRBV7-2 | TGTGCCAGCAGCTTAGGTCCAGGGGACAATCAGCCCCAGCATTTT | CASSLGPGDNQPQHF
NA | 15 | TRBJ1-1 | NA | TRBV5-4 | TGTGCCAGCAGCCCATATCAGGGGCGCTACACTGAAGCTTTCTTT | CASSPYQGRYTEAFF
few | 16 | TRBJ2-7 | NA | TRBV19 | TGTGCCAGTAGTATGTCAGGGGGTGGAGGGTCCTACGAGCAGTACTTC | CASSMSGGGGSYEQYF
NA | 21 | TRBJ2-3 | NA | TRBV28 | TGTGCCAGCAGTTTACCCCCTCTTACCCGGACAGAGAGTCGTCCCACAGATACGCAGTATTTT | CASSLPPLTRTESRPTDTQYF
NA | 15 | TRBJ2-1 | TRBD2 | TRBV6-2/TRBV6-3 | TGTGCCAGCAGTCAACCGGGACTAGGCTACAATGAGCAGTTCTTC | CASSQPGLGYNEQFF
NA | 17 | TRBJ1-4 | NA | TRBV1 | TGCACCAGCAGCCAAGATATACGTGGACACTCGGATGAAAAACTGTTTTTT | CTSSQDIRGHSDEKLFF
few | 16 | TRBJ2-2 | TRBD1 | TRBV7-6 | TGTGCCAGCAGCTTAAATCAGGGGGCGAACACCGGGGAGCTGTTTTTT | CASSLNQGANTGELFF
NA | 14 | TRBJ1-2 | TRBD1 | TRBV5-1 | TGCGCCAGCAGCGGGGGACAGGGGCTGTATGGCTACACCTTC | CASSGGQGLYGYTF
NA | 16 | TRBJ1-2 | NA | TRBV9 | TGTGCCAGCAGCCCCCGGACAGTCTCCCTCTCTTATGGCTACACCTTC | CASSPRTVSLSYGYTF
NA | 15 | TRBJ1-6 | TRBD1 | TRBV5-4 | TGTGCCAGCAGCACGACGACAGGGGGCGACGCACCCCTCCACTTT | CASSTTTGGDAPLHF
NA | 12 | TRBJ1-2 | TRBD1 | TRBV6-5 | TGTGCCAGCACCTCGACAGGGGTCGGCTACACCTTC | CASTSTGVGYTF
NA | 17 | TRBJ2-7 | TRBD1 | TRBV7-8 | TGTGCCAGCAGCTTAAGGGGGGGACAGGGATTCCTACGGGAGCAGTACTTC | CASSLRGGQGFLREQYF
NA | 18 | TRBJ2-5 | TRBD2 | TRBV3-1/TRBV3-2 | TGTGCCAGCAGTCCAAGATCTTGGGCTAGCGGGGGGCTAGAGACCCAGTACTTC | CASSPRSWASGGLETQYF
once | 12 | TRBJ1-1 | NA | TRBV12-3/TRBV12-4 | TGTGCCAGCAGTTTTGAGGGCACTGAAGCTTTCTTT | CASSFEGTEAFF
NA | 15 | TRBJ2-5 | NA | TRBV11-3 | TGTGCCAGCAGCTTAGAGGACAGAACCCAAGAGACCCAGTACTTC | CASSLEDRTQETQYF
NA | 14 | TRBJ2-3 | NA | TRBV30 | TGTGCCTGGAGTGTAGATTGGGCGACAGATACGCAGTATTTT | CAWSVDWATDTQYF
NA | 12 | TRBJ2-1 | NA | TRBV24-1 | TGTGCCACCAGACCACGGTCCAATGAGCAGTTCTTC | CATRPRSNEQFF
medium-sized | 19 | TRBJ2-2 | NA | TRBV21-1 | TGTGCCAGCAGCAAAGGACCGGACAGGGGAGTAGGAGGCACCGGGGAGCTGTTTTTT | CASSKGPDRGVGGTGELFF
NA | 18 | TRBJ2-6 | TRBD1 | TRBV19 | TGTGCCAGTAGTATAAGGGACAGGGCCTATTCTGGGGCCAACGTCCTGACTTTC | CASSIRDRAYSGANVLTF
NA | 14 | TRBJ2-2 | NA | TRBV29-1 | TGCAGCGTTGAAGGGGGGCAGGGCACCGGGGAGCTGTTTTTT | CSVEGGQGTGELFF